Below are 26 T cell receptor beta chains sequenced from a single sample in a study of control samples from healthy donors and cancer patients (dated by TCRdb to 2020 to 2022). The library was obtained by the immunoSEQ multiplex PCR assay. The clones in this table, taken by TCRdb from immuneACCESS, are in-frame only. Not every clone is retained; where verified, under half of the shortfall comes from an unresolved V gene, and the cause of the rest is unknown. In all, the sample holds about 44,000 clones, and over 75% of those were seen once. Of the sample, about 10% falls within the top ten clones. The sample was PBMCs. Receptors were obtained from a woman between 55 and 75 years old with lung cancer.

The V gene is TRBV6-5, the J gene TRBJ2-1; D may correspond to TRBD1 or TRBD2 (5 bases each). There are 13 residues in the CDR3. Looked up from germline, CDR1 is MNHEY and CDR2 is SVGAGI. With 4 bases removed from V and 3 bases from J, the gap between germline ends came to 7 bases. CDR3 bases: TGTGCCAGCAGTTGGGACCTCTACAATGAGCAGTTCTTC. Protein sequence: CASSWDLYNEQFF.

The chain combines TRBV11-1 with TRBJ2-1; D is unresolved. The germline V and J ends were trimmed by 2 bases and 6 bases, with 8 bases remaining between them. From germline, CDR1 is SGHAT and CDR2 FQDESV (reference sequence). The CDR3 has 13 amino acids. This CDR3 is CASSLQASNEQFF. DNA for the CDR3: TGTGCCAGCAGCTTACAGGCCAGCAATGAGCAGTTCTTC.

This chain uses TRBV4-3 with TRBJ2-5; 9 bases match TRBD2. The CDR3 extends over 14 amino acids. V lost 4 bases, J lost 5 bases, and 5 bases stayed unmatched. Germline-derived CDR1 and CDR2 are LGHNA and YSLEER. The CDR3 DNA reads as TGCGCCAGCAGCCTAGCGGGAGAAAGTGAGACCCAGTACTTC. This translates into CASSLAGESETQYF.

The chain has TRBV18 and TRBJ2-7; the match to TRBD1 covers 9 bases. V dropped 0 bases and J dropped 5; count of bases not matched to a gene: 8. The CDR3 has 16 residues. Germline CDR1 reads KGHSH; CDR2 reads LQKENI. CDR3 sequence: CASSPPNRGQGDEQYF. DNA for the CDR3: TGTGCCAGCTCACCACCCAACAGGGGGCAGGGCGACGAGCAGTACTTC.

This chain uses TRBV2 with TRBJ2-2, with D hard to call. Trimming removed 8 bases from V and 8 bases from J, with 9 bases in between. The CDR3 covers 11 residues. Germline CDR1 reads SNHLY; CDR2 reads FYNNEI. This chain's CDR3 is CASATRGELFF. The CDR3 coding sequence is TGTGCCAGCGCCACAAGAGGGGAGCTGTTTTTT.

This sequence joins TRBV28 and TRBJ2-7, with D perhaps TRBD1 (5 bases). Per germline, CDR1 MDHEN and CDR2 SYDVKM. This CDR3 region has 15 residues. V lost 6 bases and J lost 3, with 18 bases in between. The CDR3 protein is CASSSLRQRVYEQYF. CDR3 nucleotides: TGTGCCAGCAGCTCCCTTAGACAGAGAGTCTACGAGCAGTACTTC.

The CDR3 DNA sequence: TGTGCCTGGGGCCGGGACAGGGGAAGGGAAGAGCAGTTCTTC. It encodes CAWGRDRGREEQFF. The J gene is TRBJ2-1, the V gene TRBV30; TRBD1 agrees at 10 bases. V was pared by 5 bases and J by 10 bases, with 11 bases of the junction left unmatched. Germline CDR1 is GTSNPN and CDR2 is SVGIG (reference sequence). CDR3 size: 14 residues.

The chain uses TRBV11-3 and TRBJ1-1; D uncertain. V was cut by 3 bases and J by 0 bases, with 5 bases left in between. The CDR3 sequence is 13 residues long. CDR1 is SGHNT and CDR2 is YENEEA in the germline V gene. The CDR3: CASSLKVNTEAFF. CDR3 DNA: TGTGCCAGCAGCTTGAAGGTGAACACTGAAGCTTTCTTT.

This clone showed up just once. This chain uses TRBV9 with TRBJ1-1; 9 positions match TRBD1. The CDR3 is 18 residues long. Germline V gene sequence: CDR1 SGDLS, CDR2 YYNGEE. V trimming: 0 bases; J trimming: 1 base; junction bases outside the gene matches: 10. The CDR3 spells CASSVASSGTGTNTEAFF. In DNA, the CDR3 is TGTGCCAGCAGCGTAGCTTCTTCTGGGACAGGGACGAACACTGAAGCTTTCTTT.

The rearrangement joins TRBV25-1 to TRBJ1-4, with 7 bases that match TRBD1. This CDR3 has 14 amino acids. Germline trimming cut 3 bases from V and 5 bases from J; bases unmatched to any gene: 3. From germline, CDR1 is MGHDK and CDR2 SYGVNS. The CDR3, as DNA: TGTGCCAGCAGTGACCCGACAGGGAATGAAAAACTGTTTTTT. Translated: CASSDPTGNEKLFF.

The chain carries TRBV6-1 and TRBJ2-2; D possibly matches TRBD1 or TRBD2 (5 bases each). The CDR3 loop spans 14 amino acids. Germline lookup yields CDR1 MNHNS and CDR2 SASEGT. The V end was cut by 2 bases, the J end by 6 bases, with 10 bases between. CDR3 nucleotides: TGTGCCAGCAGTGAAAATTGGGGGTCCGGGGAGCTGTTTTTT. It translates to CASSENWGSGELFF.

The J gene is TRBJ2-6, the V gene TRBV7-2, with D hard to call. V lost 2 bases and J 3 bases, leaving 2 bases between the germline ends. The germline gives CDR1 SGHTA, CDR2 FQGNSA. The CDR3 length is 13 residues. CDR3 residues: CASSLFGANVLTF. In DNA, the CDR3 is TGTGCCAGCAGCTTATTTGGGGCCAACGTCCTGACTTTC. The full variable domain, rest sourced from reference TRBV7-2 and TRBJ2-6, is GAGVSQSPSNKVTEKGKDVELRCDPISGHTALYWYRQSLGQGLEFLIYFQGNSAPDKSGLPSDRFSAERTGGSVSTLTIQRTQQEDSAVYLCASSLFGANVLTFGAGSRLTVL.

The chain employs TRBV6-5 and TRBJ1-4, with 8 bases aligning to TRBD1. Trimming removed 5 bases from V and 2 bases from J; junction bases left unmatched: 1. Germline V gene data show CDR1 as MNHEY and CDR2 as SVGAGI. The CDR3 is made up of 14 amino acids. The CDR3 protein is CASSRTGTNEKLFF. Here the CDR3 DNA reads TGTGCCAGCAGTAGGACAGGGACTAATGAAAAACTGTTTTTT.

The chain combines TRBV9 with TRBJ2-7; weak D call: TRBD2 (6 bases). Deletions cut 0 bases from V and 4 bases from J, with 14 bases between. The CDR3 consists of 15 residues. Germline V gives CDR1 SGDLS, CDR2 YYNGEE. The CDR3 DNA sequence: TGTGCCAGCAGCGTAGGCCCGGGAGTAAGGTACGAGCAGTACTTC. It encodes CASSVGPGVRYEQYF.

The chain links TRBV11-2 to TRBJ2-7, with D possibly matching TRBD2 (6 bases). V lost 8 bases and J 2 bases, leaving 10 bases between the germline ends. The CDR3 is 12 amino acids. Per the germline V gene, CDR1 is SGHAT and CDR2 is FQNNGV. The CDR3 is CASGGAAYEQYF. For the CDR3, the DNA is TGTGCCAGCGGCGGGGCAGCCTACGAGCAGTACTTC.

The genes are TRBV7-3 and TRBJ2-1, with 14 bases aligning to TRBD2. Germline CDR1 and CDR2: SGHTA and FQGTGA. The V segment lost 1 base and the J segment 6 bases; nucleotides outside the gene matches: 2. The CDR3 contains 16 residues. The CDR3 region is CASSLMGLAGANEQFF. In DNA form, the CDR3 reads TGTGCCAGCAGCTTAATGGGACTAGCGGGAGCCAATGAGCAGTTCTTC.

This clone is a singleton in its sample. The rearrangement joins TRBV7-3 to TRBJ2-3; D remains unclear. V lost 2 bases and J lost 2, with 8 bases in between. CDR3 length: 14 amino acids. Looked up from germline, CDR1 is SGHTA and CDR2 is FQGTGA. This CDR3 is CASSLSVSTDTQYF. For the CDR3, the DNA is TGTGCCAGCAGCTTATCAGTTTCCACAGATACGCAGTATTTT. The variable domain in full, with the rest retrieved from reference TRBV7-3 and TRBJ2-3, is GAGVSQTPSNKVTEKGKYVELRCDPISGHTALYWYRQSLGQGPEFLIYFQGTGAADDSGLPNDRFFAVRPEGSVSTLKIQRTERGDSAVYLCASSLSVSTDTQYFGPGTRLTVL.

As concerns this clone: The junction shows a germline mismatch at one end, possibly a read error. The V gene is TRBV29-1, the J gene TRBJ2-1, with 7 bases lining up with TRBD2. This CDR3 contains 13 residues. The germline CDR1 and CDR2 sequences are SQVTM and ANQGSEA. The CDR3 DNA sequence: TGCAGCGCTGAAGGCGGGAGAGGGGATGAGCAGTTCTTC. This gives the protein CSAEGGRGDEQFF.

Only a few counts were recorded for this clone. Different DNA sequences within this sample yield the same CDR3. The CDR3 DNA is TGTGCCAGCAGTTTGTTTTTGGGAAACACCATATATTTT. It yields the protein CASSLFLGNTIYF. The gene calls are TRBV12-3 or TRBV12-4 and TRBJ1-3; D not certain. Trimming left V 3 bases short and J 4 bases short, with 7 bases between. The CDR3 spans 13 residues.

V and J are TRBV11-2 and TRBJ2-7; 8 bases fit TRBD2. J lost 5 bases, V lost 5 bases, and 11 bases had no gene match. The CDR3 sequence is 15 residues long. CDR1 is SGHAT and CDR2 is FQNNGV in the germline V gene. CDR3 amino acids: CASSGSGLGANEQYF. For the CDR3, the DNA is TGTGCCAGCAGCGGTTCGGGACTAGGGGCCAACGAGCAGTACTTC. The variable domain in full, with the rest retrieved from reference TRBV11-2 and TRBJ2-7, is EAGVAQSPRYKIIEKRQSVAFWCNPISGHATLYWYQQILGQGPKLLIQFQNNGVVDDSQLPKDRFSAERLKGVDSTLKIQPAKLEDSAVYLCASSGSGLGANEQYFGPGTRLTVT.

The chain employs TRBV5-4 and TRBJ2-2, with 8 bases identical to TRBD2. This CDR3 spans 15 amino acids. Losses at the gene ends were 2 bases for V and 5 bases for J; bases not matched to a gene: 5. In germline, CDR1 is SGHNT, CDR2 YYREEE (reference sequence). In DNA, the CDR3 is TGTGCCAGCAGCTTAACAACGGGAGGGACCGGGGAGCTGTTTTTT. Translating gives CASSLTTGGTGELFF.

This clone has just a few counts. This chain uses TRBV11-3 with TRBJ2-3, with D perhaps TRBD2 (6 bases). This CDR3 spans 14 amino acids. Germline lookup yields CDR1 SGHNT and CDR2 YENEEA. Deletions cut 5 bases from V and 2 bases from J, with 11 bases between. CDR3 in amino acids: CASSPRGTTDTQYF. CDR3 in DNA: TGTGCCAGCAGCCCACGCGGGACCACAGATACGCAGTATTTT.

The chain couples TRBV28 to TRBJ2-5; TRBD2 agrees at 9 bases. Germline lookup yields CDR1 MDHEN and CDR2 SYDVKM. This CDR3 is 15 amino acids long. The V and J ends lost 11 bases and 5 bases, in that order; junction bases with no gene match: 15. The CDR3 DNA is TGTGCCCGGCCTCTTGCGGGAGGGCCAAGGGAGACCCAGTACTTC. Translating it yields CARPLAGGPRETQYF.

This sequence joins TRBV24-1 and TRBJ2-1, with TRBD2 identical over 13 bases. Germline values: CDR1 KGHDR, CDR2 SFDVKD. V was pared by 3 bases and J by 5 bases, with 6 bases of the junction left unmatched. CDR3 length equals 17 residues. This CDR3 reads CATSDRGLAGSNNEQFF. The CDR3, as DNA: TGTGCCACCAGTGATCGGGGACTAGCGGGATCTAACAATGAGCAGTTCTTC.

The chain recombines TRBV30 with TRBJ1-4; D unclear. The CDR3 sequence is 15 residues long. Germline V gives CDR1 GTSNPN, CDR2 SVGIG (reference sequence). With 0 bases removed from V and 0 bases from J, the gap between germline ends came to 8 bases. CDR3 region: CAWSVREATNEKLFF. CDR3 DNA sequence: TGTGCCTGGAGTGTCCGGGAAGCAACTAATGAAAAACTGTTTTTT.

This clone was recorded only once. The V call is TRBV28, the J call TRBJ2-1; 11 nucleotides line up with TRBD2. This CDR3 has 16 residues. The trim removed 5 bases at V and 0 bases at J, leaving 3 bases unmatched. The germline gives CDR1 MDHEN, CDR2 SYDVKM. CDR3 in amino acids: CASSLTSGSSYNEQFF. CDR3 sequence (DNA): TGTGCCAGCAGTCTAACTAGCGGGAGCTCCTACAATGAGCAGTTCTTC.